The clone carrying this TCR beta chain turned up a few times. Its cognate antigen is unknown. These data come from a study of beta chain features in type 1 diabetes. Findings and limits, study-wide: For type 1 diabetes patients, VDJ junctions showed fewer insertions and more deletions. Naive, central memory and regulatory TCRB repertoires appeared more similar among patients than healthy donors. Shorter TCRB CDR3s, moderately but significantly so, were found in Type 1 diabetes patients in all four CD4+ subsets.

Reverse transcribing all isolated RNA meant expressed TCRB transcripts were sequenced. Here immunoSEQ multiplex PCR was the method, and the copy in TCRdb shows in-frame clones only, minus some. The sample lists about 300,000 clones, 7% to 9% seen once, with approximately 0.93% in the top ten. Purities in excess of 95% were seen in all sorted populations. The sequence was obtained from a woman younger than 30 in good health. The sample comprised central memory CD4+ T cells from blood.

The DNA for the CDR3 is TGTGCCAGCAGTTTTTCGGGGACAGTTGGAGGCTACACCTTC. Translated, it gives CASSFSGTVGGYTF. The V and J genes are TRBV28 and TRBJ1-2, with 7 bases aligning to TRBD1. V trimming: 3 bases; J trimming: 8 bases; junction bases outside the gene matches: 9. The CDR3 runs to 14 residues. CDR1 MDHEN and CDR2 SYDVKM come from the germline V gene.